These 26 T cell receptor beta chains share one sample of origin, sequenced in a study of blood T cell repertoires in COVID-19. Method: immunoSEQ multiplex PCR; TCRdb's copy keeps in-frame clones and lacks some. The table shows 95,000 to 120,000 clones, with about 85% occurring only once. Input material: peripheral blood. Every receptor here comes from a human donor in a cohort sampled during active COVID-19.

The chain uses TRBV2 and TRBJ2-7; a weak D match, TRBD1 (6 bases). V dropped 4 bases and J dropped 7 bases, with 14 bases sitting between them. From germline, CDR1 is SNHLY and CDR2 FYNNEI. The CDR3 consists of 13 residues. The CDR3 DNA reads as TGTGCCAGCAGTGTCTTGGGGGCAGGTGAGCAGTACTTC. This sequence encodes CASSVLGAGEQYF.

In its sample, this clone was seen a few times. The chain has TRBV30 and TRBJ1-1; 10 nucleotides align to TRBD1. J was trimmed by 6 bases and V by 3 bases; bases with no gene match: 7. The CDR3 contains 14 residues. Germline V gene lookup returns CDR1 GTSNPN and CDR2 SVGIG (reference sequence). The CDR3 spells CAWSRDRGQAEAFF. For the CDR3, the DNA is TGTGCCTGGAGCCGCGACAGGGGGCAAGCTGAAGCTTTCTTT.

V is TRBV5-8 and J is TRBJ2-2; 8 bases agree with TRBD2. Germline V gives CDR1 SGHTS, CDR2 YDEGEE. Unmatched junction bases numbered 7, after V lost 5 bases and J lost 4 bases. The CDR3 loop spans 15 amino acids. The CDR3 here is CASRGGGLITGELFF. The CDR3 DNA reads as TGTGCCAGCAGAGGCGGGGGGTTGATCACCGGGGAGCTGTTTTTT.

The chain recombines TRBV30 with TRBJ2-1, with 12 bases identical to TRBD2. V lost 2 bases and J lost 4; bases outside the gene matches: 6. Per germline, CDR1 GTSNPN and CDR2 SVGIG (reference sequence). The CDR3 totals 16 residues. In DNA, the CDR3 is TGTGCCTGGAGTTCTTCCCTAGCGGGGGGGTACAATGAGCAGTTCTTC. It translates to CAWSSSLAGGYNEQFF. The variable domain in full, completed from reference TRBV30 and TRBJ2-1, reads SQTIHQWPATLVQPVGSPLSLECTVEGTSNPNLYWYRQAAGRGLQLLFYSVGIGQISSEVPQNLSASRPQDRQFILSSKKLLLSDSGFYLCAWSSSLAGGYNEQFFGPGTRLTVL.

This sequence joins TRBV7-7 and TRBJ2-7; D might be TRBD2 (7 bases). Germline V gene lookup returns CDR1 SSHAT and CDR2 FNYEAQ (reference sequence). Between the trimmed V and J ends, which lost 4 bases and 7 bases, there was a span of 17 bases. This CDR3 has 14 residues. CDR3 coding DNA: TGTGCCAGCAGCTCCTCTTACAAGGGGGGGGAGCAGTACTTC. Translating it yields CASSSSYKGGEQYF. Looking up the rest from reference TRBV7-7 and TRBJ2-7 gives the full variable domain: GAGVSQSPRYKVTKRGQDVTLRCDPISSHATLYWYQQALGQGPEFLTYFNYEAQPDKSGLPSDRFSAERPEGSISTLTIQRTEQRDSAMYRCASSSSYKGGEQYFGPGTRLTVT.

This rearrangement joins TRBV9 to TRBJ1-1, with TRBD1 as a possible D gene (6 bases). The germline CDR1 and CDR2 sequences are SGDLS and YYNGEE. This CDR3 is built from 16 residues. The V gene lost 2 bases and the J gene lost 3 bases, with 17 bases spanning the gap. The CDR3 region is CASSVSPWDTYTEAFF. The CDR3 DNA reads TGTGCCAGCAGCGTGAGCCCCTGGGACACCTACACTGAAGCTTTCTTT.

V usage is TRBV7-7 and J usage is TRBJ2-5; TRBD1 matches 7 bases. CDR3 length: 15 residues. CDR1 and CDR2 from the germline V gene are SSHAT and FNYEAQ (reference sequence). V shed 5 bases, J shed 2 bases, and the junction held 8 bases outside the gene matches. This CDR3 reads CASSITWTGQETQYF. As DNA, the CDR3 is TGTGCCAGCAGCATTACCTGGACAGGACAAGAGACCCAGTACTTC.

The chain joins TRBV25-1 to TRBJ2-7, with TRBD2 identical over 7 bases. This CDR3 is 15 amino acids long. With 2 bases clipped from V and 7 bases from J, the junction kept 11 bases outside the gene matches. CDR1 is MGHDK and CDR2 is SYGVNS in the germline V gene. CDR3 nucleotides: TGTGCCAGCAGTGAAGTTGGGAGGGGTGCGGAAGAGCAGTACTTC. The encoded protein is CASSEVGRGAEEQYF.

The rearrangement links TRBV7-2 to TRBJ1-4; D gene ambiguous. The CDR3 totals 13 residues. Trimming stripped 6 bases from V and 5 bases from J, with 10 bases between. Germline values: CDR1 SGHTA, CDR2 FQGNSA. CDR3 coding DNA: TGTGCCAGCAGAGAGGGCGACAATGAAAAACTGTTTTTT. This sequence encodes CASREGDNEKLFF.

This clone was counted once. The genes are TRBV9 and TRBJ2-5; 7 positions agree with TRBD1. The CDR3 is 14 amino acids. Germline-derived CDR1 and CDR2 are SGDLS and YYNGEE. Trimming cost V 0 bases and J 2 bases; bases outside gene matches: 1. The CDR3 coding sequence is TGTGCCAGCAGCGTAGGCAGGGGGCAAGAGACCCAGTACTTC. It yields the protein CASSVGRGQETQYF.

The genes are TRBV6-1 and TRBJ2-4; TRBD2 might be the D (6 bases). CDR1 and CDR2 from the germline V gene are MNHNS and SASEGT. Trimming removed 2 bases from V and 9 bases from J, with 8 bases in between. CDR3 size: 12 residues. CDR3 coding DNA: TGTGCCAGCAGTGAACCCGGGGGCATTCAGTACTTC. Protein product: CASSEPGGIQYF.

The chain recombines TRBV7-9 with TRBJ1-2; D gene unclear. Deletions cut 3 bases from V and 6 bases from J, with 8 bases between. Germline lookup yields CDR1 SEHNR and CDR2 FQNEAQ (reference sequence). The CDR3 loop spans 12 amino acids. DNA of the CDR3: TGTGCCAGCAGCTTTTCTGTCGATGGCTACACCTTC. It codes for CASSFSVDGYTF.

The CDR3, as DNA: TGTGCCAGCAGCCCCCGGTGGGCGCTGGGCACTGAAGCTTTCTTT. Translation gives CASSPRWALGTEAFF. The chain couples TRBV5-8 to TRBJ1-1; no definite D call. The germline V and J ends were trimmed by 4 bases and 4 bases, with 17 bases remaining between them. Germline CDR1 reads SGHTS; CDR2 reads YDEGEE. The CDR3 sequence is 15 residues long.

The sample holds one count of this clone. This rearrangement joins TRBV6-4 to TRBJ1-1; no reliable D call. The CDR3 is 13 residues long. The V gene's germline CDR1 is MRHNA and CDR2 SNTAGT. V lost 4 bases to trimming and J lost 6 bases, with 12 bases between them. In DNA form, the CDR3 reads TGTGCCAGCAGTGTCAACTCAGGTTCTGAAGCTTTCTTT. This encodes CASSVNSGSEAFF.

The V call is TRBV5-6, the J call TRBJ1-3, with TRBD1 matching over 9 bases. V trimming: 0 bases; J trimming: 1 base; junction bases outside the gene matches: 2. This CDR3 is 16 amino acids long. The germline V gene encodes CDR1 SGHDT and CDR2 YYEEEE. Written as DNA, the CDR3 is TGTGCCAGCAGCTTGGTTGGGACAGGGTCTGGAAACACCATATATTTT. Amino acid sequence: CASSLVGTGSGNTIYF.

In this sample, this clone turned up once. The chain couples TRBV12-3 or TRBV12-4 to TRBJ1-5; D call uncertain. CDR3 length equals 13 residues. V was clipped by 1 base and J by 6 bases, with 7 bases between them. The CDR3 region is CASSLEEVQPQHF. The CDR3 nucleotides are TGTGCCAGCAGTTTAGAGGAGGTTCAGCCCCAGCATTTT.

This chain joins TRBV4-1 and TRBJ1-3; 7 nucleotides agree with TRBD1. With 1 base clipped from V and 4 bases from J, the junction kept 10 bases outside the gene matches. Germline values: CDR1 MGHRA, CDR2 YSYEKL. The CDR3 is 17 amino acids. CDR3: CASSQGKGASGGNTIYF. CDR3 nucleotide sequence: TGCGCCAGCAGCCAAGGCAAGGGGGCGAGTGGAGGAAACACCATATATTTT.

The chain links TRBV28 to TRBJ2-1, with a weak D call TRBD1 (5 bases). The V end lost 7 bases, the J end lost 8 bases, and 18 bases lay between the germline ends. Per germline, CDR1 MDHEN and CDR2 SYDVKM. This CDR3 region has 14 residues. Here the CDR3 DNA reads TGTGCCAGCATGGGGCGGACGATTTGGGATGAGCAGTTCTTC. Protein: CASMGRTIWDEQFF.

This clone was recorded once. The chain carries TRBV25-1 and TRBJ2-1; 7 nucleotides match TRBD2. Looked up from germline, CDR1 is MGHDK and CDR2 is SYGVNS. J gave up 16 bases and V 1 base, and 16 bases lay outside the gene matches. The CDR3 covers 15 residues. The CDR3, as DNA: TGTGCCAGCAGTGAATTAATATCGGCTAGCGGTGCTCTATTCTTC. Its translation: CASSELISASGALFF.

CDR3 in DNA: TGTGCCAGCAGCTTGGGGCTAGCGGGGGTAGATACGCAGTATTTT. The encoded protein is CASSLGLAGVDTQYF. The rearrangement uses TRBV5-5 and TRBJ2-3; 10 positions agree with TRBD2. The CDR3 is 15 residues long. Germline V CDR1 and CDR2: SGHKS, YYEKEE (reference sequence). The V gene end was trimmed by 0 bases and the J gene end by 5 bases; junction bases not matched to a gene: 3.

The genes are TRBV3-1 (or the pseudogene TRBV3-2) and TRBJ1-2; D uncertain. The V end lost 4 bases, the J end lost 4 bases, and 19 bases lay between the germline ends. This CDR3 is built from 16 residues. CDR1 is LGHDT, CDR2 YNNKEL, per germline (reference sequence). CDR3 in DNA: TGTGCCAGCAGCCTCACCAGACTCCAGAGGCTCTATGGCTACACCTTC. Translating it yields CASSLTRLQRLYGYTF.

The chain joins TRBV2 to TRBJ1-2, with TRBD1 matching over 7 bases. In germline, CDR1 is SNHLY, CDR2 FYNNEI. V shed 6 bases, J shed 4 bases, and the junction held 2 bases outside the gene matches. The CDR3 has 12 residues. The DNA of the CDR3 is TGTGCCAGCAGGGGGGACAGCTATGGCTACACCTTC. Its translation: CASRGDSYGYTF.

CDR3 loop: CASSYSKAGGLNEQFF. As DNA, the CDR3 is TGTGCCAGCAGTTACTCGAAGGCGGGGGGGCTTAATGAGCAGTTCTTC. The chain has TRBV6-2 or TRBV6-3 and TRBJ2-1; TRBD2 agrees at 9 bases. CDR1 is MNHEY, CDR2 SVGEGT, per germline. Germline trimming cut 0 bases from V and 7 bases from J; bases unmatched to any gene: 7. This CDR3 has 16 amino acids.

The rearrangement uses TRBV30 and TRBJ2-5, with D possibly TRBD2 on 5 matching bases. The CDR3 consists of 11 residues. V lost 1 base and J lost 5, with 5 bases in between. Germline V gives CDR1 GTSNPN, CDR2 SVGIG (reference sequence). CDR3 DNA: TGTGCCTGGAGTGGAGGGGAGACCCAGTACTTC. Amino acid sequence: CAWSGGETQYF.

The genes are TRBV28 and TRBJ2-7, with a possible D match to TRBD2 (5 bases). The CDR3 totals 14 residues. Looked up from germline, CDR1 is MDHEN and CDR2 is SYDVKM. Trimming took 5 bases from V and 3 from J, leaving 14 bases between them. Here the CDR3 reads CASSTPGSRYEQYF. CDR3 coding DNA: TGTGCCAGCAGTACCCCGGGATCCCGCTACGAGCAGTACTTC.

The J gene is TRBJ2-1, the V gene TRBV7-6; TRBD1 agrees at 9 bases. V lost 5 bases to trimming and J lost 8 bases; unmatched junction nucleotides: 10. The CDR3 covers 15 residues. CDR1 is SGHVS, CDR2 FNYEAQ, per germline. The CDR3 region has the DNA TGTGCCAGCAGCCTCTACAGGGGGCGTCTCGATGAGCAGTTCTTC. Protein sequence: CASSLYRGRLDEQFF.